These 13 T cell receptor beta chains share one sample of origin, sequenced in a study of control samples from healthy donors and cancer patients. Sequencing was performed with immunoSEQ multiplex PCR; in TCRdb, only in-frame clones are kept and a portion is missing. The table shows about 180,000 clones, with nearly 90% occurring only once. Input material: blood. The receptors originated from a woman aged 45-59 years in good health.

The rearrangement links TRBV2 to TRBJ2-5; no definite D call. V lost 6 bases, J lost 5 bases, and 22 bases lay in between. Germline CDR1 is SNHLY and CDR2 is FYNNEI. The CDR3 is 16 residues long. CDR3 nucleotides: TGTGCCAGCAGCGCTCCTACTTCTTGGACGGAGGAGACCCAGTACTTC. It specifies CASSAPTSWTEETQYF.

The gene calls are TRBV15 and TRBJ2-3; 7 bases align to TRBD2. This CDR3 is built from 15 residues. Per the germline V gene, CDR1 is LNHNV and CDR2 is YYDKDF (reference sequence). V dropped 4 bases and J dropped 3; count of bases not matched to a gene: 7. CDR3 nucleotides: TGTGCCACCAGCACTTTGACTAGCCGTACAGATACGCAGTATTTT. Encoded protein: CATSTLTSRTDTQYF.

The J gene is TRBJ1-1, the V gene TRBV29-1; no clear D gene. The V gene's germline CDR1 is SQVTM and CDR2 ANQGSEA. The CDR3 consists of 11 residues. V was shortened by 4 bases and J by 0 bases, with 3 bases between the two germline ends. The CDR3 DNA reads TGCAGCGTTGGCATGAACACTGAAGCTTTCTTT. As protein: CSVGMNTEAFF.

In nucleotides, the CDR3 is TGCAGCGTGGACAGGGGGGGAACAGATACGCAGTATTTT. Protein product: CSVDRGGTDTQYF. The V gene is TRBV29-1, the J gene TRBJ2-3; 10 nucleotides align to TRBD1. Germline CDR1 is SQVTM and CDR2 is ANQGSEA. J was trimmed by 3 bases and V by 6 bases; bases with no gene match: 3. The CDR3 has 13 amino acids.

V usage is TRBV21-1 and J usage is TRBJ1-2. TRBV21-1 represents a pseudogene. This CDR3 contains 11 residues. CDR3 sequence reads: CASSNEYGYTF. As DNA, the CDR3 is TGTGCCAGCAGCAACGAATATGGCTACACCTTC.

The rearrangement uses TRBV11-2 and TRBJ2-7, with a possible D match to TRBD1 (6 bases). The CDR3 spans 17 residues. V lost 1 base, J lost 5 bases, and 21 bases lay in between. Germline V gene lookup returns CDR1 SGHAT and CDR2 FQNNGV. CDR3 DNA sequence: TGTGCCAGCAGCTTAGGGGGACGGACAGAAATAACGAACGAGCAGTACTTC. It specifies CASSLGGRTEITNEQYF.

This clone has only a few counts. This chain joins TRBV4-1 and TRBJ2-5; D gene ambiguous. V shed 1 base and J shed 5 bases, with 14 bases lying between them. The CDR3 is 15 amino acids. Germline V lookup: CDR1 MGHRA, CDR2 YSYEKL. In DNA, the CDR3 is TGCGCCAGCAGCCAAGTTCCATACACCTCGGAGACCCAGTACTTC. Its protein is CASSQVPYTSETQYF.

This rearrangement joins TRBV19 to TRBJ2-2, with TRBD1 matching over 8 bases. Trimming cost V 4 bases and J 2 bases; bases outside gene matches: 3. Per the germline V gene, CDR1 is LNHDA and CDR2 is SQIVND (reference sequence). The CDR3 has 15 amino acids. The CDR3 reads CASSKDRANTGELFF. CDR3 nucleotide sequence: TGTGCCAGTAGTAAGGACAGGGCAAACACCGGGGAGCTGTTTTTT.

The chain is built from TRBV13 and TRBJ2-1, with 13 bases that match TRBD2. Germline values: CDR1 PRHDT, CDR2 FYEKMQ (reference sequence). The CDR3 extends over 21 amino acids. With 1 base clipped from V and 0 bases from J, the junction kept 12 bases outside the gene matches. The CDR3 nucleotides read TGTGCCAGCAGCTTAGCTCCGGGACTAGCGGGGTCCTCGAGCTCCTACAATGAGCAGTTCTTC. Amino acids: CASSLAPGLAGSSSSYNEQFF.

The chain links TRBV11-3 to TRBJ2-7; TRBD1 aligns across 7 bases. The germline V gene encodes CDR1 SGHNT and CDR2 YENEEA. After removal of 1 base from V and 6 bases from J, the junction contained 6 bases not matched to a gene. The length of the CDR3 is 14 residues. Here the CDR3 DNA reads TGTGCCAGCAGCTTAGCTGGACAGGCTGCCGAGCAGTACTTC. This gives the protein CASSLAGQAAEQYF.

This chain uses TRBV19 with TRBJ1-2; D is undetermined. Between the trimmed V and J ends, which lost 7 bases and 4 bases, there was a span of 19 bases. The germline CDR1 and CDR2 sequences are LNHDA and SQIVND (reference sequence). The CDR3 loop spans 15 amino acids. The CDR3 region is CASIQGSGSGYGYTF. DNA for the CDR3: TGTGCCAGTATCCAAGGGAGCGGGAGTGGCTATGGCTACACCTTC.

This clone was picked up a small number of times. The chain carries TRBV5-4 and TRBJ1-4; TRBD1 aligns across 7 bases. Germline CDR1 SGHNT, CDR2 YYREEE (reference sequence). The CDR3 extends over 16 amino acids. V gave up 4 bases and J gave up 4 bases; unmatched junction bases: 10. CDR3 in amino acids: CASSRLETGINEKLFF. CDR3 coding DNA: TGTGCCAGCAGCCGACTCGAGACAGGGATTAATGAAAAACTGTTTTTT.

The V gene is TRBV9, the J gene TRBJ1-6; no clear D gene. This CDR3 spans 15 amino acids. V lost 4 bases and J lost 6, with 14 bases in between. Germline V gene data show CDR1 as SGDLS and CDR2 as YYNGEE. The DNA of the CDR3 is TGTGCCAGCAGCCCAGATGGAATTTCTAATTCACCCCTCCACTTT. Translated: CASSPDGISNSPLHF.